The count of the clone carrying this T cell receptor (beta chain) is one. Its antigen remains unidentified. Assay execution proceeded at the deep level. In the authors' methods: For the immunoSEQ data, sequences were junction-only without quality scores, so filtering differed. Clones were sequenced by immunoSEQ multiplex PCR, and TCRdb holds only the in-frame ones, with some missing. From that table come the V and J calls and clone size; the DNA was used to work out D and trimming. The sample includes 700,000 or so clones, around 72% seen only once; the top ten take under 2%. Trimming took off 3 bases at V and 5 bases at J, with 8 bases between the two ends. Per the germline V gene, CDR1 is DFQATT and CDR2 is SNEGSKA (reference sequence). This CDR3 contains 11 residues. This entry comes from a study of shared clonotypes between healthy human individuals. Notes on the study in general: At large depth, rarefaction still showed sorted-subset sequencing to be incomplete.

This receptor was identified in a woman aged 25 to 45 in good health. The genes are TRBV20-1 and TRBJ2-7; D is unclear. Sequenced input: memory CD4+ T cells sorted from blood. Subset described: CD45RA-negative fraction. CDR3 sequence (DNA): TGCAGTGCTAGTTATATCCACGAGCAGTACTTC. As protein: CSASYIHEQYF.